These T cell receptor beta chains were read from a single sample in a study of blood T cell repertoires in COVID-19. Produced via immunoSEQ multiplex PCR; TCRdb's table is partial and in-frame only. The data contain about 240,000 clones, roughly nine tenths of them singletons. What was sequenced was peripheral blood. These receptors originate from a man in his 60s with acute or convalescent COVID-19. CDR3s include the opening cysteine and the closing phenylalanine or tryptophan. Fields, in order: J gene, V gene, clone size, D gene, CDR3 protein, CDR3 DNA. D genes are given only for firm matches. Clone size is given for some rows only: seen once, a few or many times, or a class if the clone is expanded.

TRBJ1-4 TRBV28 - - CASSPLWSSNEKLFF TGTGCCAGCAGTCCTCTCTGGAGTTCTAATGAAAAACTGTTTTTT
TRBJ1-1 TRBV5-1 - - CASSPQQGSGEAFF TGCGCCAGCAGCCCCCAACAGGGTTCAGGTGAAGCTTTCTTT
TRBJ2-1 TRBV2 few - CASSESGSSYNEQFF TGTGCCAGCAGTGAAAGTGGGAGCTCCTACAATGAGCAGTTCTTC
TRBJ2-1 TRBV6-2/TRBV6-3 - - CASSPKSPGEQFF TGTGCCAGCAGCCCAAAATCCCCCGGTGAGCAGTTCTTC
TRBJ2-3 TRBV29-1 - - CSVAPGTDTQYF TGCAGCGTTGCCCCAGGGACAGATACGCAGTATTTT
TRBJ1-1 TRBV5-1 - TRBD1 CASSPDGTANTEAFF TGCGCCAGCAGCCCGGACGGGACAGCGAACACTGAAGCTTTCTTT
TRBJ2-5 TRBV5-4 - TRBD1 CASSSYYRGRAETQYF TGTGCCAGCAGCTCTTATTACAGGGGGCGCGCAGAGACCCAGTACTTC
TRBJ2-5 TRBV11-3 - - CASSLDSVETQYF TGTGCCAGCAGCTTAGACTCAGTAGAGACCCAGTACTTC
TRBJ2-1 TRBV28 - - CASSLRGLENEQFF TGTGCCAGCAGTTTAAGAGGGCTGGAGAATGAGCAGTTCTTC
TRBJ2-2 TRBV4-3 - - CASSQGRGTGELFF TGCGCCAGCAGCCAAGGCCGGGGAACCGGGGAGCTGTTTTTT
TRBJ2-7 TRBV10-3 - TRBD1 CATATTGGNYEQYF TGTGCCACCGCAACGACAGGGGGCAACTACGAGCAGTACTTC
TRBJ2-1 TRBV5-1 - TRBD2 CASSLASGRTDEQFF TGCGCCAGCAGCTTGGCTAGCGGGAGGACGGATGAGCAGTTCTTC
TRBJ2-7 TRBV7-6 - - CASSPDSVAYEQYF TGTGCCAGCAGCCCCGACTCCGTCGCCTACGAGCAGTACTTC
TRBJ1-2 TRBV28 - - CASSFVSYGYTF TGTGCCAGCAGTTTTGTTAGTTATGGCTACACCTTC
TRBJ2-7 TRBV28 - - CASSLGGAGRSYEQYF TGTGCCAGCAGTTTGGGGGGAGCTGGCCGATCCTACGAGCAGTACTTC
TRBJ2-3 TRBV11-2 - - CASSFLNSGDTQYF TGTGCCAGCAGCTTTCTCAATTCCGGAGATACGCAGTATTTT
TRBJ1-6 TRBV28 once - CASSRKAGLGGSPLHF TGTGCCAGCTCGCGTAAGGCGGGACTTGGAGGGTCACCCCTCCACTTT
TRBJ1-1 TRBV28 - TRBD1 CASSWTGAGTEAFF TGTGCCAGCAGTTGGACAGGGGCGGGCACTGAAGCTTTCTTT
TRBJ2-2 TRBV12-3/TRBV12-4 - - CASSSTNTGELFF TGTGCCAGCAGTTCCACGAACACCGGGGAGCTGTTTTTT
TRBJ1-2 TRBV6-5 - TRBD1 CASSSGTGKGYTF TGTGCCAGCAGTTCCGGGACAGGGAAAGGCTACACCTTC
TRBJ1-1 TRBV6-6 - TRBD1 CASSTPKQGRPEAFF TGTGCCAGCAGCACCCCTAAACAGGGGCGGCCTGAAGCTTTCTTT
TRBJ1-2 TRBV3-1/TRBV3-2 - - CASSQGGGGAGYTF TGTGCCAGCAGCCAAGGGGGCGGGGGTGCCGGCTACACCTTC
TRBJ2-1 TRBV28 - - CASSSYGEGSYNEQFF TGTGCCAGCAGTTCCTACGGCGAGGGCTCCTACAATGAGCAGTTCTTC
TRBJ2-1 TRBV7-3 - - CASSPGLHNEQFF TGTGCCAGCAGCCCCGGACTGCACAATGAGCAGTTCTTC
TRBJ1-1 TRBV7-9 few TRBD1 CASSGPGQVGSAFF TGTGCCAGCAGCGGTCCGGGACAGGTAGGCTCAGCTTTCTTT
TRBJ2-5 TRBV11-3 few TRBD2 CASSLAGGLFETQYF TGTGCCAGCAGCTTAGCGGGAGGACTGTTTGAGACCCAGTACTTC
TRBJ1-4 TRBV4-2 once TRBD1 CASSQGGTANEKLFF TGTGCCAGCAGCCAAGGGGGGACAGCGAATGAAAAACTGTTTTTT
TRBJ1-5 TRBV5-8 - - CASSLGANQPQHF TGTGCCAGCAGCTTGGGTGCGAATCAGCCCCAGCATTTT
TRBJ1-3 TRBV4-3 once TRBD1 CASSQDRGPGNTIYF TGCGCCAGCAGCCAAGACAGGGGGCCTGGAAACACCATATATTTT
TRBJ2-5 TRBV6-2/TRBV6-3 - - CASSVNQETQYF TGTGCCAGCAGTGTCAACCAAGAGACCCAGTACTTC
TRBJ1-2 TRBV30 - TRBD1 CAWSVLRTGGGYTF TGTGCCTGGAGTGTACTCAGGACAGGGGGTGGCTACACCTTC
TRBJ1-4 TRBV5-1 - - CASSSDRTPNEKLFF TGCGCCAGCAGCTCAGACAGGACCCCTAATGAAAAACTGTTTTTT
TRBJ1-5 TRBV7-2 - - CASSLLPPTGSNQPQHF TGTGCCAGCAGCTTACTGCCCCCGACAGGTAGCAATCAGCCCCAGCATTTT
TRBJ1-5 TRBV18 - TRBD1 CASSRPGDRVNQPQHF TGTGCCAGCTCGCGACCAGGGGACAGGGTCAATCAGCCCCAGCATTTT
TRBJ2-2 TRBV9 - TRBD2 CASSIQPAVAGASLNTGELFF TGTGCCAGCAGCATCCAACCGGCGGTAGCGGGGGCCTCCCTTAACACCGGGGAGCTGTTTTTT